The clone carrying this T cell receptor (beta chain) has only a few counts. The data are from a study of T cell responses to AZD1222 COVID-19 vaccine. Profiled with immunoSEQ multiplex PCR; TCRdb holds only in-frame clones, not every one. Among some 71,000 clones, roughly nine tenths were seen once, and the ten largest hold 28%. CDR3 size: 15 residues. CDR1 and CDR2 (germline): SNHLY, FYNNEI. The V segment lost 2 bases and the J segment 3 bases; nucleotides outside the gene matches: 2. The sample was peripheral blood, taken 28 days after the second AZD1222 dose. This receptor was taken from an adult who received the AZD1222 COVID-19 vaccine. The rearrangement joins TRBV2 to TRBJ2-2; 8 bases are shared with TRBD2. The CDR3 sequence is CASSEKAGDTGELFF. As DNA, the CDR3 is TGTGCCAGCAGTGAAAAAGCGGGAGACACCGGGGAGCTGTTTTTT.